The 31 T cell receptor beta chains given below trace back to one sample, sequenced in a study of T cell responses to AZD1222 COVID-19 vaccine. Profiled with immunoSEQ multiplex PCR; TCRdb holds only in-frame clones, not every one. The table has over 110,000 clones, around 93% seen once; the top ten hold 2.8%. The sample was peripheral blood, taken on day 0 of AZD1222 vaccination. The receptors here all came from an adult in good health.

The chain links TRBV9 to TRBJ2-3; the match to TRBD1 covers 8 bases. V trimming: 0 bases; J trimming: 4 bases; junction bases outside the gene matches: 4. The CDR3 is made up of 15 amino acids. CDR1 SGDLS and CDR2 YYNGEE come from the germline V gene. CDR3 region: CASSVADRGADTQYF. Here the CDR3 DNA reads TGTGCCAGCAGCGTAGCCGACAGGGGTGCAGATACGCAGTATTTT.

The V and J genes are TRBV10-3 and TRBJ2-3; a possible D gene is TRBD2 (5 bases). Germline values: CDR1 ENHRY, CDR2 SYGVKD. Between the trimmed V and J ends, which lost 4 bases and 0 bases, there was a span of 11 bases. The CDR3 is 15 residues long. The CDR3 DNA sequence: TGTGCCATCAGTGCGGGGTCCACTAGCACAGATACGCAGTATTTT. Protein product: CAISAGSTSTDTQYF.

The CDR3 DNA reads as TGCGCCAGCAGCTTGGTGGTGGATTCTGGGGCCAACGTCCTGACTTTC. Translation gives CASSLVVDSGANVLTF. The chain employs TRBV5-1 and TRBJ2-6; D is undetermined. The V end lost 0 bases, the J end lost 1 base, and 8 bases lay between the germline ends. The CDR3 has 16 amino acids. CDR1 is SGHRS and CDR2 is YFSETQ in the germline V gene.

The chain is built from TRBV4-3 and TRBJ2-1; 9 bases map to TRBD2. Trimming removed 0 bases from V and 6 bases from J; junction bases left unmatched: 15. Germline CDR1 is LGHNA and CDR2 is YSLEER. This CDR3 region has 19 residues. CDR3: CASSQEWLAGPFRANEQFF. CDR3 coding DNA: TGCGCCAGCAGCCAAGAATGGCTAGCGGGGCCTTTCCGGGCCAATGAGCAGTTCTTC.

The chain carries TRBV7-3 and TRBJ2-3; 12 bases match TRBD2. Trimming removed 2 bases from V and 6 bases from J; junction bases left unmatched: 9. The CDR3 has 17 residues. Germline CDR1 reads SGHTA; CDR2 reads FQGTGA. The DNA of the CDR3 is TGTGCCAGCAGCTTATCCCAACTAGCGGGAGGAGGGGATACGCAGTATTTT. Translating gives CASSLSQLAGGGDTQYF.

This chain joins TRBV10-1 and TRBJ2-7; D is ambiguous. The ends were cut back, 6 bases at V and 2 bases at J, with 14 bases in the middle. This CDR3 is built from 14 residues. CDR1 and CDR2 from the germline V gene are WNHNN and SYGVQD (reference sequence). CDR3 region: CASSLGPDPYEQYF. The DNA for the CDR3 is TGCGCCAGCAGCCTCGGACCTGACCCCTACGAGCAGTACTTC.

The chain recombines TRBV20-1 with TRBJ1-6; weak D call: TRBD1 (5 bases). Germline CDR1 and CDR2: DFQATT and SNEGSKA (reference sequence). The CDR3 spans 14 residues. The V and J ends lost 6 bases and 10 bases respectively, with 19 bases between them. The DNA for the CDR3 is TGCAGTGCAAGTTCAGGGCCCGGGGGGTCACCCCTCCACTTT. Translation gives CSASSGPGGSPLHF.

This clone appeared once. The rearrangement uses TRBV7-9 and TRBJ1-1; D unclear. V was clipped by 3 bases and J by 5 bases, with 10 bases between them. The CDR3 contains 13 residues. Germline V CDR1 and CDR2: SEHNR, FQNEAQ (reference sequence). The CDR3: CASSFVGVTEAFF. For the CDR3, the DNA is TGTGCCAGCAGCTTTGTTGGTGTGACTGAAGCTTTCTTT.

V is TRBV30 and J is TRBJ1-6; D remains unclear. Germline V gives CDR1 GTSNPN, CDR2 SVGIG (reference sequence). Deletions cut 3 bases from V and 0 bases from J, with 15 bases between. This CDR3 region has 17 residues. This CDR3 is CAWRTLGRGSYNSPLHF. For the CDR3, the DNA is TGTGCCTGGAGAACCCTAGGGCGGGGCTCCTATAATTCACCCCTCCACTTT.

This chain uses TRBV19 with TRBJ2-5, with unresolved D. The CDR3 has 14 residues. The germline V gene has CDR1 LNHDA and CDR2 SQIVND (reference sequence). V was clipped by 6 bases and J by 1 base, with 12 bases between them. CDR3 nucleotides: TGTGCCAGTAGCCCTATCACGGGCCAAGAGACCCAGTACTTC. Translation: CASSPITGQETQYF.

This sequence joins TRBV19 and TRBJ1-2; D not certain. The CDR3 covers 14 residues. V shed 7 bases and J shed 3 bases, with 15 bases lying between them. Germline lookup yields CDR1 LNHDA and CDR2 SQIVND (reference sequence). The chain's CDR3 is CASTSPGFDYGYTF. The CDR3 DNA reads as TGTGCCAGTACGTCCCCGGGATTTGACTATGGCTACACCTTC.

This clone has just one count. The V call is TRBV2, the J call TRBJ2-7; 10 nucleotides agree with TRBD1. Germline CDR1 is SNHLY and CDR2 is FYNNEI. The CDR3 spans 11 residues. The trim removed 8 bases at V and 6 bases at J, leaving 1 base unmatched. The CDR3 nucleotides are TGTGCCAGCCGGACAGGGGGCGAGCAGTACTTC. This gives the protein CASRTGGEQYF.

In its sample, this clone was seen once. Relative to the germline gene, one junction end is altered; a read error may explain this. The rearrangement uses TRBV7-7 and TRBJ2-5; TRBD2 agrees at 10 bases. Germline CDR1 SSHAT, CDR2 FNYEAQ (reference sequence). This CDR3 is built from 13 residues. The DNA for the CDR3 is TGTGCCAGCAGCTTAGATAGCGGGGGGTCTTGGGACTTC. Translated: CASSLDSGGSWDF.

This chain links TRBV7-3 with TRBJ2-7; 9 bases fit TRBD2. Trimming took 3 bases from V and 2 from J; bases not matched to a gene: 2. From germline, CDR1 is SGHTA and CDR2 FQGTGA. This CDR3 has 14 amino acids. CDR3 protein: CASSLTSGTYEQYF. CDR3 sequence (DNA): TGTGCCAGCAGCTTGACTAGCGGAACCTACGAGCAGTACTTC.

The chain combines TRBV12-5 with TRBJ1-6; D call uncertain. Germline V lookup: CDR1 LGHNT, CDR2 FRNRAP. The CDR3 is made up of 15 amino acids. The ends were cut back, 7 bases at V and 10 bases at J, with 20 bases in the middle. The CDR3 region has the DNA TGTGCTAGTGCCCGCCCGGGATCCCGTTTGTCACCCCTCCACTTT. It translates to CASARPGSRLSPLHF. Full variable domain (outside the CDR3, taken from reference TRBV12-5 and TRBJ1-6): DARVTQTPRHKVTEMGQEVTMRCQPILGHNTVFWYRQTMMQGLELLAYFRNRAPLDDSGMPKDRFSAEMPDATLATLKIQPSEPRDSAVYFCASARPGSRLSPLHFGNGTRLTVT.

This clone was seen only once. The chain is built from TRBV11-2 and TRBJ1-2; D call uncertain. The CDR3 covers 12 residues. Germline V gene lookup returns CDR1 SGHAT and CDR2 FQNNGV. V lost 1 base and J lost 2, with 2 bases in between. The CDR3 loop is CASSLGNYGYTF. The CDR3 coding sequence is TGTGCCAGCAGCTTAGGGAACTATGGCTACACCTTC.

The rearrangement links TRBV4-1 to TRBJ1-1; D gene uncertain. Between the trimmed V and J ends, which lost 0 bases and 1 base, there was a span of 6 bases. Germline-derived CDR1 and CDR2 are MGHRA and YSYEKL. CDR3 length: 14 residues. The CDR3 spells CASSQDMGNTEAFF. CDR3 nucleotides: TGCGCCAGCAGCCAAGATATGGGGAACACTGAAGCTTTCTTT.

CDR3 region: CASSVVPGSYTF. In nucleotides, the CDR3 is TGTGCCAGCAGCGTAGTCCCCGGGAGCTACACCTTC. The genes are TRBV9 and TRBJ1-2; no reliable D call. Germline V lookup: CDR1 SGDLS, CDR2 YYNGEE. The CDR3 sequence is 12 residues long. V was cut by 0 bases and J by 9 bases, with 9 bases left in between.

Only a few counts were recorded for this clone. The genes are TRBV7-2 and TRBJ1-5; D remains unclear. The CDR3 runs 14 residues. The germline gives CDR1 SGHTA, CDR2 FQGNSA. V was clipped by 5 bases and J by 2 bases, with 10 bases between them. CDR3 sequence (DNA): TGTGCCAGCAGCCCCCGGACGGGCAATCAGCCCCAGCATTTT. Translating gives CASSPRTGNQPQHF.

This clone was seen a single time. CDR3 protein: CASSTTLAGGRRQFF. In nucleotides, the CDR3 is TGTGCCAGCAGCACCACACTAGCGGGAGGGCGACGGCAGTTCTTC. The chain uses TRBV9 and TRBJ2-1, with TRBD2 matching 13 bases. The CDR3 sequence is 15 residues long. Germline-derived CDR1 and CDR2 are SGDLS and YYNGEE. V was clipped by 4 bases and J by 12 bases; unmatched bases: 10.

The chain joins TRBV11-2 to TRBJ2-3; possibly TRBD1 for D (6 bases). The V gene's germline CDR1 is SGHAT and CDR2 FQNNGV. Trimming removed 4 bases at V and 0 bases at J, with 17 bases between. The CDR3 runs 17 residues. CDR3 loop: CASSSVTGTSSTDTQYF. The DNA of the CDR3 is TGTGCCAGCAGCTCCGTAACAGGGACCTCTAGCACAGATACGCAGTATTTT.

The CDR3 nucleotides are TGTGCCAGCAGTTTCGGAACGTCCGGGGAGACCCAGTACTTC. This encodes CASSFGTSGETQYF. V is TRBV27 and J is TRBJ2-5; D gene ambiguous. Trimming pared 3 bases from V and 5 bases from J, leaving 13 bases between. This CDR3 region has 14 residues. In germline, CDR1 is MNHEY, CDR2 SMNVEV (reference sequence).

V gene TRBV27 combines with J gene TRBJ1-2, with D possibly TRBD1 on 6 matching bases. V was cut by 6 bases and J by 7 bases, with 21 bases left in between. CDR1 and CDR2 (germline): MNHEY, SMNVEV (reference sequence). CDR3 size: 15 residues. CDR3 DNA: TGTGCCAGCAGACGGAGGGGGGATGATTACGGTGGCTACACCTTC. Translation gives CASRRRGDDYGGYTF.

The chain uses TRBV7-9 and TRBJ2-5; no clear D gene. The V end was cut by 3 bases, the J end by 0 bases, with 11 bases between. This CDR3 contains 15 residues. Germline-derived CDR1 and CDR2 are SEHNR and FQNEAQ (reference sequence). The CDR3 reads CASSFSGLNQETQYF. In DNA form, the CDR3 reads TGTGCCAGCAGCTTTAGTGGTCTGAACCAAGAGACCCAGTACTTC. The full variable domain, in which reference TRBV7-9 and TRBJ2-5 provide the parts outside the CDR3, is DTGVSQNPRHKITKRGQNVTFRCDPISEHNRLYWYRQTLGQGPEFLTYFQNEAQLEKSRLLSDRFSAERPKGSFSTLEIQRTEQGDSAMYLCASSFSGLNQETQYFGPGTRLLVL.

The genes are TRBV5-1 and TRBJ1-3; D is unclear. The CDR3 consists of 15 residues. The V end lost 0 bases, the J end lost 1 base, and 8 bases lay between the germline ends. Germline V gene sequence: CDR1 SGHRS, CDR2 YFSETQ. The CDR3 here is CASSLAGRSGNTIYF. CDR3 sequence (DNA): TGCGCCAGCAGCTTGGCGGGGAGGTCTGGAAACACCATATATTTT.

The chain carries TRBV6-4 and TRBJ2-3; 8 bases agree with TRBD2. The junction had 11 bases not matched to a gene; V was cut back by 5 bases and J by 4 bases. Germline CDR1 MRHNA, CDR2 SNTAGT. The CDR3 is 16 residues long. The CDR3 here is CASSPAESGSADTQYF. The DNA for the CDR3 is TGTGCCAGCAGTCCCGCGGAGAGCGGGAGTGCAGATACGCAGTATTTT.

V is TRBV7-6 and J is TRBJ2-7; 7 positions agree with TRBD2. The V gene's germline CDR1 is SGHVS and CDR2 FNYEAQ. The CDR3 totals 15 residues. The ends lost 1 base at V and 3 bases at J; junction bases unmatched: 6. The CDR3 region is CASSLGGGNLYEQYF. The CDR3 nucleotides are TGTGCCAGCAGCTTAGGCGGGGGAAACCTCTACGAGCAGTACTTC.

The rearrangement joins TRBV30 to TRBJ2-5; 12 positions agree with TRBD2. V lost 3 bases, J lost 5 bases, and 4 bases stayed unmatched. The CDR3 is 14 residues long. Germline V gene sequence: CDR1 GTSNPN, CDR2 SVGIG (reference sequence). The CDR3 DNA reads as TGTGCCTGGAGACCACTAGCGGGGGGCGAGACCCAGTACTTC. Translation gives CAWRPLAGGETQYF. Supplemented by reference TRBV30 and TRBJ2-5, the full variable domain reads SQTIHQWPATLVQPVGSPLSLECTVEGTSNPNLYWYRQAAGRGLQLLFYSVGIGQISSEVPQNLSASRPQDRQFILSSKKLLLSDSGFYLCAWRPLAGGETQYFGPGTRLLVL.

The rearrangement uses TRBV4-3 and TRBJ2-7; D is perhaps TRBD1 or TRBD2 (5 bases each). Per the germline V gene, CDR1 is LGHNA and CDR2 is YSLEER. This CDR3 has 16 amino acids. V lost 1 base to trimming and J lost 0 bases, with 13 bases between them. CDR3 in DNA: TGCGCCAGCAGCCAAGGGTTCGCAGGGACCTCCTACGAGCAGTACTTC. Protein product: CASSQGFAGTSYEQYF.

Here the CDR3 DNA reads TGTGCCAGCTCACCCTTACAGGATAACTATGGCTACACCTTC. As protein: CASSPLQDNYGYTF. The rearrangement links TRBV18 to TRBJ1-2, with D possibly being TRBD1 (5 bases). This CDR3 region has 14 residues. Germline V CDR1 and CDR2: KGHSH, LQKENI. V dropped 3 bases and J dropped 1 base, with 9 bases sitting between them.

V and J are TRBV7-8 and TRBJ1-4; D is uncertain. V lost 1 base, J lost 8 bases, and 14 bases lay in between. The germline V gene has CDR1 SGHVS and CDR2 FQNEAQ. CDR3 size: 15 residues. The CDR3 sequence is CASSLDMGIGEKLFF. CDR3 DNA sequence: TGTGCCAGCAGCTTAGATATGGGTATTGGCGAAAAACTGTTTTTT.